Described below is a single T cell receptor beta chain sequence and its context. No cognate antigen has been identified for it. Base-call qualities are not available, and no considerably larger clone is one nucleotide away. The data originate from a study of blood T cell repertoires in COVID-19 (dated by TCRdb to about 2020). Turning to the overall study: Samples covering the acute and convalescent phases of COVID-19 were provided by collaborators in the United States, Italy and Spain. The dataset comprised deeply sampled blood TCRbeta repertoires from subjects exposed to, actively infected with, or recovered from COVID-19. The samples were drawn from two sources: the first 160 participants of the ongoing ImmuneRACE study, and 950 to 1,500 subjects contributed by 6 global collaborators. The material from the prospective study consisted of cDNA or gDNA derived from T cells, B-cell-depleted T cells, or PBMCs. Nearly every sample came with metadata listing a de-identified subject ID, COVID-19 status, age in years and sex. HLA class I and class II types, where available, came from metadata supplied by the sample provider rather than from assay-based typing. The repertoires were released in a freely available public database intended as a resource for research on the immune response to SARS-CoV-2.

On the study overall, not on this receptor specifically: The amount of clinical and demographic metadata varied by source and participant and was provided uncurated.

The V end gives up 7 bases and the J end 1 base, leaving 4 bases in the junction not matched to a gene. Reading the germline V gene gives CDR1 SNHLY and CDR2 FYNNEI. The CDR3 has 14 amino acids, counting the end cysteine and phenylalanine. Of all the DNA, just the CDR3 is kept, 42 bases in frame from base 1. TCRbeta CDR3 regions were amplified from genomic DNA by means of the immunoSEQ Assay, a bias-controlled multiplex PCR. As for the original processing: Within the assay, amplification of reference gene primers was used to estimate how many nucleated cells each sample contained. To quantify the absolute abundance of each unique TCRbeta CDR3 rearrangement, sequence reads were collapsed and filtered. Productive Simpson clonality was computed per sample as the square root of Simpson's diversity index over productive rearrangements. Imported from immuneACCESS, the table was reduced by TCRdb to in-frame sequences with V and J called. These copies leave out some clones; in studies compared against another copy, an unresolved V gene accounts for under half, and the cause of the remainder is not known. The DNA was the basis for D and trimming; V, J and clone size are from that table. The sample records some 260,000 clones, roughly 85% of which are singletons. The ten largest make up about 3% of the sample.

Whole blood was collected in K2EDTA tubes by collaborating institutions according to the institutions' own protocols. For TCRbeta analysis, collaborators shipped samples in one of three forms: frozen whole blood, isolated PBMCs, or DNA extracted from either of those sample types. The chain is assembled from TRBV2 and TRBJ2-1, and TRBD1 matches 7 of the central bases. The clonotype was recovered from a man aged 18 to 29 with active or convalescent COVID-19. Sequencing was carried out using peripheral blood. The CDR3 is CASTAQGSYNEQFF. The nucleotide sequence reads as follows: TGTGCCAGCACGGCACAGGGGTCCTACAATGAGCAGTTCTTC.